This T cell receptor (beta chain) was identified in a study of graft-versus-host responses after intestinal transplantation. As to this clone: Its antigen is not known.

This CDR3 comprises 16 residues. Libraries were prepared by immunoSEQ multiplex PCR; TCRdb keeps only in-frame clonotypes and omits some of them. The sample records more than 95,000 clones, roughly 92% being singletons. Overall study results and limits: Recipient bone marrow held GvH clones, some seen earlier in ileum or blood.

Sequences were derived from unstimulated CD4+ T cells sorted from spleen or lymph node cells, sampled before intestinal transplant. The chain carries TRBV21-1 and TRBJ2-7; the DNA was not compared with TRBD1, the D call given in the table. TRBV21-1 is annotated as a pseudogene. This TCR was sampled from a human donor who received an intestinal transplant. CDR3: CASSASSRDRHYEQYF. Written as DNA, the CDR3 is TGTGCCAGCAGCGCATCGAGTAGGGACAGACACTACGAGCAGTACTTC.